Listed below are T cell receptor beta chains from one sample, sequenced in a study of immune cell composition in non-small cell lung cancer. Profiling relied on immunoSEQ multiplex PCR, and the TCRdb table lists in-frame clones only, not all of them. The table records about 5,600 clones, 78% of them present only once. The sequencing sample was made of lung tumor tissue. The receptors originated from a human donor with non-small cell lung cancer. Each CDR3 is given with its conserved first and last residue.

v_gene: TRBV6-1; CDR3aa: CASSESGTGGRNEQFF
v_gene: TRBV9; CDR3aa: CASSVSAKPDTQYF
v_gene: TRBV7-9; CDR3aa: CASSLGGLAGYTF
v_gene: TRBV4-2; CDR3aa: CASSQDRGGHEKLFF
v_gene: TRBV5-1; CDR3aa: CASSLRDRGSEAFF
v_gene: TRBV30; CDR3aa: CAWETGAGNRYEQYF
v_gene: TRBV11-2; CDR3aa: CASIRVNTGELFF
v_gene: TRBV6-1; CDR3aa: CASTIQIPPGAFF
v_gene: TRBV7-6; CDR3aa: CASSLYPTSGGPYEQYF
v_gene: TRBV7-9; CDR3aa: CASSLGDSGGYFIHEQFF
v_gene: TRBV29-1; CDR3aa: CSVSTGRNTEAFF
v_gene: TRBV4-3; CDR3aa: CASSRRDRGNNEQFF
v_gene: TRBV2; CDR3aa: CASSRTGINEKLFF
v_gene: TRBV19; CDR3aa: CASSPGQYYGYTF
v_gene: TRBV4-3; CDR3aa: CASSQQTLQGAGANVLTF
v_gene: TRBV19; CDR3aa: CASSIRTGAAYEQYF
v_gene: TRBV18; CDR3aa: CASSPQSAGNSPLHF
v_gene: TRBV6-1; CDR3aa: CASSSQGVFAYEQYF
v_gene: TRBV7-9; CDR3aa: CASSFDRDVATNEKLFF